What follows are 28 T cell receptor beta chains derived from one specimen sequenced in a study of T cell changes during pregnancy in multiple sclerosis. Produced via immunoSEQ multiplex PCR; TCRdb's table is partial and in-frame only. This table has roughly 90,000 clones, less than 95% appearing once. The sample was peripheral blood, taken before pregnancy. The receptors stem from a female donor with multiple sclerosis, enrolled in a pregnancy study.

The chain uses TRBV30 and TRBJ2-6, with D perhaps matching TRBD2 (6 bases). The germline V gene has CDR1 GTSNPN and CDR2 SVGIG (reference sequence). V lost 3 bases and J 5 bases, leaving 14 bases between the germline ends. The CDR3 runs 15 residues. The CDR3 loop is CAWSRDSLWANVLTF. CDR3 DNA: TGTGCCTGGAGCCGGGACTCCCTCTGGGCCAACGTCCTGACTTTC.

This clone was recorded only once. The chain employs TRBV5-1 and TRBJ1-2; a possible D gene is TRBD1 (6 bases). This CDR3 has 16 amino acids. With 0 bases removed from V and 2 bases from J, the gap between germline ends came to 14 bases. Germline-derived CDR1 and CDR2 are SGHRS and YFSETQ. CDR3 sequence (DNA): TGCGCCAGCAGCTTGGCTGACAGGACCCTCAACTATGGCTACACCTTC. Protein sequence: CASSLADRTLNYGYTF. The full variable domain, with the rest looked up from reference TRBV5-1 and TRBJ1-2, is KAGVTQTPRYLIKTRGQQVTLSCSPISGHRSVSWYQQTPGQGLQFLFEYFSETQRNKGNFPGRFSGRQFSNSRSEMNVSTLELGDSALYLCASSLADRTLNYGYTFGSGTRLTVV.

The CDR3 DNA is TGTGCCAGCAGTGTGAGACACGAAAACACTGAAGCTTTCTTT. Protein sequence: CASSVRHENTEAFF. This rearrangement joins TRBV6-1 to TRBJ1-1; D not resolved. The germline V and J ends were trimmed by 4 bases and 2 bases, with 11 bases remaining between them. This CDR3 is 14 amino acids long. Germline-derived CDR1 and CDR2 are MNHNS and SASEGT.

The rearrangement uses TRBV7-9 and TRBJ2-7; D gene uncertain. The CDR3 is 14 residues long. Germline V gene lookup returns CDR1 SEHNR and CDR2 FQNEAQ (reference sequence). The V end lost 1 base, the J end lost 1 base, and 8 bases lay between the germline ends. CDR3 sequence (DNA): TGTGCCAGCAGCTTAGATGGGCCATCCTACGAGCAGTACTTC. Its translation: CASSLDGPSYEQYF.

This clone occurred a few times. V and J are TRBV9 and TRBJ1-1; D is uncertain. CDR3 length equals 14 residues. Trimming took off 0 bases at V and 1 base at J, with 7 bases between the two ends. Germline V gene data show CDR1 as SGDLS and CDR2 as YYNGEE. The CDR3 here is CASSVALRNTEAFF. CDR3 nucleotides: TGTGCCAGCAGCGTAGCTTTGAGGAACACTGAAGCTTTCTTT.

The rearrangement joins TRBV5-1 to TRBJ2-5, with 9 bases identical to TRBD1. Losses at the gene ends were 2 bases for V and 5 bases for J; bases not matched to a gene: 1. CDR3 length equals 13 residues. Germline values: CDR1 SGHRS, CDR2 YFSETQ. The CDR3 DNA reads TGCGCCAGCAGCTTTGGGACAGGGGAGACCCAGTACTTC. It yields the protein CASSFGTGETQYF.

This clone appeared a few times. This chain's CDR3 is CATSRLPGQGADGYTF. The CDR3 DNA sequence: TGTGCCACCAGCAGACTTCCGGGACAGGGGGCTGATGGCTACACCTTC. This chain links TRBV15 with TRBJ1-2; 12 bases map to TRBD1. The CDR3 length is 16 residues. The V gene's germline CDR1 is LNHNV and CDR2 YYDKDF (reference sequence). Trimming cost V 2 bases and J 6 bases; bases outside gene matches: 7. Complete variable domain (other parts from reference TRBV15 and TRBJ1-2): DAMVIQNPRYQVTQFGKPVTLSCSQTLNHNVMYWYQQKSSQAPKLLFHYYDKDFNNEADTPDNFQSRRPNTSFCFLDIRSPGLGDTAMYLCATSRLPGQGADGYTFGSGTRLTVV.

The chain employs TRBV5-1 and TRBJ1-5, with 7 bases identical to TRBD1. CDR1 is SGHRS, CDR2 YFSETQ, per germline. The CDR3 length is 15 residues. With V trimmed by 4 bases and J by 1 base, 5 bases remained unmatched. CDR3 nucleotides: TGCGCCAGCAGCCCGACACAGGGGAGCAATCAGCCCCAGCATTTT. It encodes CASSPTQGSNQPQHF.

The V and J genes are TRBV5-5 and TRBJ1-2; 10 nucleotides align to TRBD1. This CDR3 spans 16 amino acids. CDR1 is SGHKS and CDR2 is YYEKEE in the germline V gene (reference sequence). V shed 2 bases and J 4 bases; nucleotides not matched to a gene: 8. CDR3 region: CASSLYPGQGSYGYTF. CDR3 nucleotides: TGTGCCAGCAGCTTATACCCGGGACAGGGGTCCTATGGCTACACCTTC.

This chain links TRBV27 with TRBJ2-7, with 8 bases identical to TRBD1. Germline assignment: CDR1 MNHEY and CDR2 SMNVEV (reference sequence). J lost 6 bases, V lost 3 bases, and 7 bases had no gene match. The CDR3 sequence is 14 residues long. For the CDR3, the DNA is TGTGCCAGCAGTTTCGTCCAGGGGGCCGTCGAGCAGTACTTC. Protein: CASSFVQGAVEQYF.

The chain is built from TRBV9 and TRBJ2-3; D is unresolved. V was pared by 4 bases and J by 0 bases, with 9 bases between. The CDR3 spans 14 residues. Germline assignment: CDR1 SGDLS and CDR2 YYNGEE. CDR3 loop: CASSPQTSTDTQYF. CDR3 in DNA: TGTGCCAGCAGCCCTCAGACTAGCACAGATACGCAGTATTTT.

This clone occurred once. The chain links TRBV28 to TRBJ1-1, with D possibly TRBD1 on 5 matching bases. Germline loops: CDR1 MDHEN, CDR2 SYDVKM. V was pared by 7 bases and J by 2 bases, with 14 bases between. The CDR3 runs to 14 residues. The CDR3 nucleotides are TGTGCCAGCACCACTCCCGGGACTAACACTGAAGCTTTCTTT. Its translation: CASTTPGTNTEAFF.

This sequence joins TRBV9 and TRBJ2-1, with TRBD2 matching over 10 bases. V was pared by 3 bases and J by 10 bases, with 13 bases of the junction left unmatched. This CDR3 comprises 16 residues. The germline V gene encodes CDR1 SGDLS and CDR2 YYNGEE. CDR3 in DNA: TGTGCCAGCAGCGCGGGGGATCTAGCGGGAGAAGGGGAGCAGTTCTTC. This translates into CASSAGDLAGEGEQFF.

In this sample, this clone turned up once. This chain connects TRBV13 to TRBJ2-7; 10 positions agree with TRBD1. With 10 bases clipped from V and 2 bases from J, the junction kept 5 bases outside the gene matches. The CDR3 runs to 13 residues. CDR1 and CDR2 (germline): PRHDT, FYEKMQ (reference sequence). The CDR3 nucleotides read TGTGCCATTCGGACAGGGGGAACCTACGAGCAGTACTTC. Its protein is CAIRTGGTYEQYF.

The chain employs TRBV7-8 and TRBJ1-4; 7 bases agree with TRBD1. The CDR3 contains 16 residues. From germline, CDR1 is SGHVS and CDR2 FQNEAQ. V was clipped by 4 bases and J by 1 base; unmatched bases: 6. The CDR3 region is CASSYLGGITNEKLFF. CDR3 nucleotide sequence: TGTGCCAGCAGCTACCTAGGGGGCATAACTAATGAAAAACTGTTTTTT.

The chain recombines TRBV5-4 with TRBJ2-5; the D gene is possibly TRBD1 (7 bases). CDR3 length: 16 amino acids. CDR1 and CDR2 (germline): SGHNT, YYREEE (reference sequence). Trimming shortened V by 3 bases and J by 1 base, and 16 bases separated the two germline ends. The DNA of the CDR3 is TGTGCCAGCAGCTCCCAAGGAGGGGGCGGCCAAGAGACCCAGTACTTC. Encoded protein: CASSSQGGGGQETQYF. Full variable domain (rest looked up from reference TRBV5-4 and TRBJ2-5): ETGVTQSPTHLIKTRGQQVTLRCSSQSGHNTVSWYQQALGQGPQFIFQYYREEENGRGNFPPRFSGLQFPNYSSELNVNALELDDSALYLCASSSQGGGGQETQYFGPGTRLLVL.

V gene TRBV9 combines with J gene TRBJ2-7, with TRBD1 identical over 10 bases. Unmatched junction bases numbered 12, after V lost 4 bases and J lost 5 bases. CDR1 and CDR2 from the germline V gene are SGDLS and YYNGEE. The CDR3 contains 16 residues. This CDR3 reads CASSPFLGTGVNEQYF. CDR3 nucleotide sequence: TGTGCCAGCAGCCCCTTTTTGGGGACAGGGGTTAACGAGCAGTACTTC.

This clone is a singleton in its sample. The V gene is TRBV6-1, the J gene TRBJ2-6; tentative D call: TRBD1 (6 bases). V lost 8 bases, J lost 2 bases, and 10 bases lay in between. CDR1 is MNHNS and CDR2 is SASEGT in the germline V gene. This CDR3 spans 14 amino acids. The CDR3 reads CASGDRTGANVLTF. CDR3 DNA: TGTGCCAGCGGCGACAGGACTGGGGCCAACGTCCTGACTTTC.

J is TRBJ2-7 and V is TRBV30; 10 bases match TRBD2. The CDR3 contains 13 residues. The germline V gene encodes CDR1 GTSNPN and CDR2 SVGIG (reference sequence). The junction had 7 bases not matched to a gene; V was cut back by 8 bases and J by 3 bases. CDR3 residues: CAGSRTSGYEQYF. The CDR3 coding sequence is TGTGCCGGTAGTAGGACTAGCGGCTACGAGCAGTACTTC.

V gene TRBV7-6 combines with J gene TRBJ1-1; no clear D gene. CDR3 length equals 13 residues. Trimming left V 4 bases short and J 3 bases short, with 9 bases between. CDR1 SGHVS and CDR2 FNYEAQ come from the germline V gene. The CDR3 region is CASSSQRDTEAFF. The CDR3, as DNA: TGTGCCAGCAGCTCCCAGAGGGACACTGAAGCTTTCTTT.

This clone was observed a single time. The chain joins TRBV4-3 to TRBJ1-2; 8 bases map to TRBD1. The CDR3 totals 15 residues. Germline V gene data show CDR1 as LGHNA and CDR2 as YSLEER. V lost 3 bases, J lost 8 bases, and 11 bases stayed unmatched. CDR3 coding DNA: TGCGCCAGCAGCCATGGTACAGGGGGGAGGGAAGGCTACACCTTC. The encoded protein is CASSHGTGGREGYTF.

This chain links TRBV19 with TRBJ1-1; TRBD1 matches at 7 bases. CDR3 length: 14 amino acids. V lost 7 bases and J lost 0; bases outside the gene matches: 5. Germline-derived CDR1 and CDR2 are LNHDA and SQIVND (reference sequence). The chain's CDR3 is CASIYRGMNTEAFF. The CDR3 DNA reads TGTGCCAGTATTTACAGGGGAATGAACACTGAAGCTTTCTTT.

This clone has a handful of counts. The V call is TRBV11-2, the J call TRBJ2-1; D may be TRBD2 (5 bases). V gave up 3 bases and J gave up 0 bases, with 6 bases separating them. The CDR3 has 14 residues. Germline CDR1 SGHAT, CDR2 FQNNGV. The CDR3 spells CASSFRDSYNEQFF. The DNA of the CDR3 is TGTGCCAGCAGCTTCCGGGACTCCTACAATGAGCAGTTCTTC.

This chain links TRBV25-1 with TRBJ1-4; unclear D gene. Germline V CDR1 and CDR2: MGHDK, SYGVNS. The CDR3 has 14 amino acids. The V end lost 3 bases, the J end lost 0 bases, and 5 bases lay between the germline ends. Here the CDR3 reads CASSEPATNEKLFF. As DNA, the CDR3 is TGTGCCAGCAGTGAGCCGGCAACTAATGAAAAACTGTTTTTT.

The chain links TRBV19 to TRBJ1-1; D remains ambiguous. Germline V lookup: CDR1 LNHDA, CDR2 SQIVND (reference sequence). This CDR3 contains 13 residues. Trimming pared 1 base from V and 3 bases from J, leaving 6 bases between. DNA of the CDR3: TGTGCCAGTAGTATAGTCCGGGACACTGAAGCTTTCTTT. Residues: CASSIVRDTEAFF. Supplemented by reference TRBV19 and TRBJ1-1, the full variable domain reads DGGITQSPKYLFRKEGQNVTLSCEQNLNHDAMYWYRQDPGQGLRLIYYSQIVNDFQKGDIAEGYSVSREKKESFPLTVTSAQKNPTAFYLCASSIVRDTEAFFGQGTRLTVV.

The V and J genes are TRBV19 and TRBJ2-7, with 7 bases that match TRBD2. V lost 5 bases to trimming and J lost 6 bases; unmatched junction nucleotides: 10. The CDR3 is made up of 14 amino acids. Germline CDR1 reads LNHDA; CDR2 reads SQIVND (reference sequence). Here the CDR3 DNA reads TGTGCCAGTAGTCGGGCTAGCGGACCGCTCGAGCAGTACTTC. Its translation: CASSRASGPLEQYF.

The rearrangement joins TRBV14 to TRBJ2-7, with D maybe TRBD2 (6 bases). V was trimmed by 4 bases and J by 3 bases, leaving 13 bases between them. Germline CDR1 SGHDN, CDR2 FVKESK. The length of the CDR3 is 14 residues. The CDR3 nucleotides are TGTGCCAGCAGCCCCTCCGGGACTCTCTACGAGCAGTACTTC. This translates into CASSPSGTLYEQYF.

This clone appeared a single time. The chain carries TRBV5-1 and TRBJ2-2; D unresolved. Germline values: CDR1 SGHRS, CDR2 YFSETQ. The CDR3 loop spans 15 amino acids. Trimming took 5 bases from V and 3 from J, leaving 14 bases between them. CDR3 residues: CASSFLTGDTGELFF. Written as DNA, the CDR3 is TGCGCCAGCAGTTTCCTCACCGGAGACACCGGGGAGCTGTTTTTT. The entire variable domain, with the rest obtained from reference TRBV5-1 and TRBJ2-2, is as follows: KAGVTQTPRYLIKTRGQQVTLSCSPISGHRSVSWYQQTPGQGLQFLFEYFSETQRNKGNFPGRFSGRQFSNSRSEMNVSTLELGDSALYLCASSFLTGDTGELFFGEGSRLTVL.